A few counts support the clone carrying this T cell receptor beta chain. The data originate from a study of beta chain features in type 1 diabetes. Study-wide background: Cell yields, gender and age were similar in healthy donors and patients.

The CDR3 loop spans 17 amino acids. V lost 6 bases, J lost 0 bases, and 9 bases stayed unmatched. Germline CDR1 SGHRS, CDR2 YFSETQ. Every single donor gave one heparinised blood draw, and these averaged roughly 120 mL. In all sorted populations, purity surpassed 98%. Isolated RNA was reverse transcribed in full, so expressed TCRB transcripts were sequenced. Repertoires were generated with immunoSEQ multiplex PCR, while TCRdb's copy carries only in-frame clones and drops some. The sample includes roughly 170,000 clones, about 12% of them seen just once. This sequence originates from a young woman in good health. The material sequenced was central memory CD4+ T cells from blood. This chain joins TRBV5-1 and TRBJ2-6; 7 nucleotides align to TRBD1. DNA of the CDR3: TGCGCCAGCACCATGGGACAGCTTTTCTCTGGGGCCAACGTCCTGACTTTC. Residues: CASTMGQLFSGANVLTF.